The text below deals with one T cell receptor beta chain. Its antigen is not known. These data originate in a study of cytomegalovirus exposure and HLA in healthy donors. Trimming left V 4 bases short and J 4 bases short, with 11 bases between. Germline V gene lookup returns CDR1 LNHDA and CDR2 SQIVND (reference sequence). The CDR3 runs 14 residues. Vbeta (60) and Jbeta (13) primers were used in the PCR. Measured with immunoSEQ multiplex PCR; TCRdb has only the in-frame clones, and not every one. The table includes approximately 150,000 clones, about three fifths detected once. Study-wide results and caveats: With DRB1 most and HLA-C fewest, TCR association rates differed between HLA loci in a later analysis.

The chain combines TRBV19 with TRBJ2-4; D may be TRBD2 (6 bases). This clonotype was obtained from a woman aged 60-75 years in good health and CMV-seropositive. Material for sequencing was PBMCs. The CDR3 DNA reads as TGTGCCAGTAGTAATTCGGGAGTTAAAAACATTCAGTACTTC. Amino acids: CASSNSGVKNIQYF.